The table lists the clone carrying this T cell receptor beta chain with many counts. Its antigen is not known. TCRdb passed the 5' RACE reads through MiXCR, listing each CDR3 protein once. The sample records hundreds of thousands of distinct CDR3 sequences, 24% being singletons. Germline CDR1 and CDR2: SNHLY and FYNNEI. This CDR3 has 14 residues. Trimming cost V 2 bases and J 7 bases, with 12 bases left between them. This entry comes from a study of identical twins. Healthy Caucasians, and only they, were the donors. Study outcomes and limitations: There were fewer insertions in abundant cord blood beta clonotypes, but memory repertoires showed no such pattern. Conclusions were drawn cross-sectionally by statistical analysis, without following the same donors.

In addition, the sample was reused for a study of T cells expressing NK-cell markers. From that paper: Most of the eight sequenced donors were HCMV-seropositive; one was seronegative.

Sequenced: CD4+ T cells sorted from blood. The rearrangement uses TRBV2 and TRBJ2-1, with D unclear. The sequence was obtained from a woman between 18 and 30 years old in good health. The CDR3 nucleotides read TGTGCCAGCAGTGAAATTACTGAAAAAAATGAGCAGTTCTTC. Its protein is CASSEITEKNEQFF.